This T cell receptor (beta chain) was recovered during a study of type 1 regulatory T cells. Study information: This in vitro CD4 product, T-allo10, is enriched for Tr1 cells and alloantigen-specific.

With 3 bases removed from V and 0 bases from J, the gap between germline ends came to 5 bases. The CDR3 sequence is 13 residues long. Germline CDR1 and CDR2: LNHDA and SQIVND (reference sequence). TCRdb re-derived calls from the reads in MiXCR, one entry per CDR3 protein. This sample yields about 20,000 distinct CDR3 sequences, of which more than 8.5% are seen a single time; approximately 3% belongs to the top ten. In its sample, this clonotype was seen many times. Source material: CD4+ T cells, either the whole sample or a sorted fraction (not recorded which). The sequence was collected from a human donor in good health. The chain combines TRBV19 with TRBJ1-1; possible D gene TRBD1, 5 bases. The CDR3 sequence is CASSIRVNTEAFF. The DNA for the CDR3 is TGTGCCAGTAGTATCAGGGTGAACACTGAAGCTTTCTTT.